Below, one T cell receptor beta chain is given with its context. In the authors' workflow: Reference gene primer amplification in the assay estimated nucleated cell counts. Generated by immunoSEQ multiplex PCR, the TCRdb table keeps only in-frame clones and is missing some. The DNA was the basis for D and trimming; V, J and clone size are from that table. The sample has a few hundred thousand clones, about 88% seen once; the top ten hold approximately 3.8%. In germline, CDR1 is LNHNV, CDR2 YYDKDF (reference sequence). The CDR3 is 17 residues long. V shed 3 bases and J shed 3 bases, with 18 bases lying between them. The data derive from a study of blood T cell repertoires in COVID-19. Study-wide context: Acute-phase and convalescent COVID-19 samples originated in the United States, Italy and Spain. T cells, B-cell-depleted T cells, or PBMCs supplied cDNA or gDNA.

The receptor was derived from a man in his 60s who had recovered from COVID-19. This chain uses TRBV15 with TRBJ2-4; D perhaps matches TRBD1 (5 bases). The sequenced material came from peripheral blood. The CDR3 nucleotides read TGTGCCACCAGCAGTAAAGGACACGGACCCGGCAAAAACATTCAGTACTTC. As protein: CATSSKGHGPGKNIQYF.